The rows below give T cell receptor beta chains drawn from one sample of a study of shared clonotypes between healthy human individuals. Sequencing used immunoSEQ multiplex PCR; TCRdb keeps in-frame clones, though not all of them. This sample yields roughly 500,000 clones, of which 75% to 85% are seen a single time; 10% to 15% belongs to the top ten. Sequencing input: PBMCs. All receptors come from a woman aged 40 to 50 in good health. Some clones in this sample may be carry-over from other donors' samples. CDR3s include the opening cysteine and the closing phenylalanine or tryptophan. Each record gives: clone size, D gene, V gene, J gene, CDR3 DNA, CDR3 protein. The D gene is left open where the match is weak. For some rows the clone size is stated as once, few or many, or as a class when expanded; others skip it.

>-|TRBD2|TRBV7-9|TRBJ2-1
TGTGCCAGCAGCTCCCCGGGACTAGCGGGAGTAGGCAATGAGCAGTTCTTC
CASSSPGLAGVGNEQFF
>-|TRBD2|TRBV7-9|TRBJ2-1
TGTGCCAGCAGCCCTTTAGCGGGAGGGCCCCTTAATGAGCAGTTCTTC
CASSPLAGGPLNEQFF
>-|-|TRBV11-3|TRBJ2-2
TGTGCCAGCAGCTTAGAGGGCACCTCGGGAGAGGTGTTTTTT
CASSLEGTSGEVFF
>-|-|TRBV29-1|TRBJ1-2
TGCAGCGTTATTCTGTTGGGGGCGGTGAATGGCTACACCTTC
CSVILLGAVNGYTF
>once|-|TRBV19|TRBJ2-7
TGTGCCAGTACCCGGGCGCGCGGGTACGAGCAGTACTTC
CASTRARGYEQYF
>-|TRBD1|TRBV27|TRBJ1-1
TGTGCCAGCAGTCGCGAACCAGGGGGTACTGAAGCTTTCTTT
CASSREPGGTEAFF
>-|TRBD1|TRBV5-1|TRBJ2-1
TGCGCCAGCAGCAAGGGACAGGAAGACAATGAGCAGTTCTTC
CASSKGQEDNEQFF
>-|-|TRBV11-2|TRBJ2-7
TGTGCCAGCAGCTCTCAGGGGTACGAGCAGTACTTC
CASSSQGYEQYF
>-|-|TRBV5-3|TRBJ2-2
TGTGCCAGAACGGACCGGGGCAGCCTTAACACCGGGGAGCTGTTTTTT
CARTDRGSLNTGELFF
>-|TRBD2|TRBV2|TRBJ2-7
TGTGCCAGCAGTGAAGAAGGAGCGGGAGATTTTTTGGCCCGCGAGCAGTACTTC
CASSEEGAGDFLAREQYF
>-|-|TRBV11-2|TRBJ2-7
TGTGCCAGCAGCCCGCGCGCTAGCGAATGGGTCGAGCAGTACTTC
CASSPRASEWVEQYF
>-|-|TRBV7-2|TRBJ2-3
TGTGCCAGCAGCTCTAGCATAGTCACAGATACGCAGTATTTT
CASSSSIVTDTQYF
>-|TRBD1|TRBV7-8|TRBJ2-5
TGTGCCAGCAGCCTTCGACAGGGTGTTGGGACCCAGTACTTC
CASSLRQGVGTQYF
>-|-|TRBV5-6|TRBJ2-3
TGTGCCAGCAGCTTGAATCCCTCTAGCACAGATACGCAGTATTTT
CASSLNPSSTDTQYF
>few|-|TRBV29-1|TRBJ1-2
TGCAGCGTTGAGGGGGGAGACAGCGACTATGGCTACACCTTC
CSVEGGDSDYGYTF
>-|-|TRBV19|TRBJ2-4
TGTGCCAGTAGTATCTTTAGCGGAGGAGCCAAAAACATTCAGTACTTC
CASSIFSGGAKNIQYF
>-|TRBD2|TRBV7-2|TRBJ2-7
TGTGCCAGCAGCCTGAGCGGGGCCCCCTACGAGCAGTACTTC
CASSLSGAPYEQYF
>-|-|TRBV7-2|TRBJ1-1
TGTGCCAGCAGCTTATCGGAGAACACTGAAGCTTTCTTT
CASSLSENTEAFF
>many|-|TRBV7-9|TRBJ2-4
TGTGCCAGCAGCTTAGGGGCAGGTCTAGCCAAAAACATTCAGTACTTC
CASSLGAGLAKNIQYF
>few|-|TRBV9|TRBJ2-7
TGTGCCAGCAGCCCTTCTGCGGGAAGTAACGAGCAGTACTTC
CASSPSAGSNEQYF
>-|-|TRBV10-3|TRBJ1-1
TGTGCCATCAGTGAGTTGGGACCTACGAACACTGAAGCTTTCTTT
CAISELGPTNTEAFF
>-|TRBD1|TRBV5-4|TRBJ1-1
TGTGCCAGCAGCTATAGACAGGGAGGGGACACTGAAGCTTTCTTT
CASSYRQGGDTEAFF
>-|TRBD2|TRBV7-6|TRBJ2-2
TGTGCCACCACCTCCGGGGGGAACAGGGAGCTGTTTTTT
CATTSGGNRELFF
>-|TRBD1|TRBV19|TRBJ1-6
TGTGCCAGTAGTGCTTACAGGGGTTCACCCCTCCACTTT
CASSAYRGSPLHF
>many|TRBD1|TRBV10-3|TRBJ2-5
TGTGCCATCAGGGACAGGGGACAAGAGACCCAGTACTTC
CAIRDRGQETQYF
>-|-|TRBV6-1|TRBJ1-2
TGTGCCAGCAGTGAATTGTGGGGCAGCGGCTACACCTTC
CASSELWGSGYTF
>-|TRBD1|TRBV7-3|TRBJ2-1
TGTGCCAGCAGCTTCCGGACAGGGGACGAGCAGTTCTTC
CASSFRTGDEQFF
>-|-|TRBV6-6|TRBJ1-2
TGTGCCAGCAGTAGAGGGGACGTTGGCTACACCTTC
CASSRGDVGYTF
>-|-|TRBV6-5|TRBJ2-3
TGTGCCAGCAGTTACTCATGGGCTAGATCCACAGATACGCAGTATTTT
CASSYSWARSTDTQYF
>-|-|TRBV5-1|TRBJ2-1
TGCGCCAGCAGCTTGATGGGAGACTCCTACAATGAGCAGTTCTTC
CASSLMGDSYNEQFF
>-|TRBD2|TRBV4-1|TRBJ2-7
TGCGCCAGCAGCCAAGAAAGACGGGAGGCCGTCGGTTACGAGCAGTACTTC
CASSQERREAVGYEQYF
>-|-|TRBV18|TRBJ2-3
TGTGCCAGCTCACAGAGCACAGATACGCAGTATTTT
CASSQSTDTQYF
>-|-|TRBV6-5|TRBJ1-1
TGTGCCAGCAGTTACCTGAGGGAGGGGGACGCTTTCTTT
CASSYLREGDAFF
>-|-|TRBV19|TRBJ2-7
TGTGCCAGTAGTATTGGGCGTCGGGACGAGCAGTACTTC
CASSIGRRDEQYF
>-|TRBD1|TRBV9|TRBJ1-6
TGTGCCAGCAGCCAGACCGGGACAGGCTATAATCCGCCCCTCCACTTT
CASSQTGTGYNPPLHF
>-|TRBD2|TRBV10-3|TRBJ2-7
TGTGCCATCAGGTCGTCTAGCGGGAAATCCTACGAGCAGTACTTC
CAIRSSSGKSYEQYF
>few|TRBD1|TRBV7-2|TRBJ2-2
TGTGCCAGCAGCTTTATGACAGGGGGCCACGGGGAGCTGTTTTTT
CASSFMTGGHGELFF
>-|-|TRBV7-2|TRBJ2-3
TGTGCCAGCAGCTTGTGGCGGGACACAGATACGCAGTATTTT
CASSLWRDTDTQYF
>once|-|TRBV29-1|TRBJ1-5
TGCAGCGTTGGGTCAGCTAATCAGCCCCAGCATTTT
CSVGSANQPQHF
>-|TRBD1|TRBV6-5|TRBJ1-1
TGTGCCAGCAGGTCTTACAGGGGAACTGAAGCTTTCTTT
CASRSYRGTEAFF
>-|-|TRBV28|TRBJ2-1
TGTGCCAGCAGCCCCGCGGGGCTCTACCGCCAACAAGAGCAGTTCTTC
CASSPAGLYRQQEQFF
>-|TRBD2|TRBV18|TRBJ2-1
TGTGCCAGCTCACCGCCTGGGACTAGCGGGAACAATGAGCAGTTCTTC
CASSPPGTSGNNEQFF
>-|-|TRBV21-1|TRBJ1-5
TGTGCCAGCAGCAAACCGCGGACAGGGAGGGTTTGGGATAGCAATCAGCCCCAGCATTTT
CASSKPRTGRVWDSNQPQHF
>-|-|TRBV5-4|TRBJ2-7
TGTGCCAGCAGCTCCCAGGACAGCTACGAGCAGTACTTC
CASSSQDSYEQYF
>-|TRBD2|TRBV7-3|TRBJ2-1
TGTGCCAGCAGCTTCCCCAGCGGGAGGACCTACAATGAGCAGTTCTTC
CASSFPSGRTYNEQFF
>-|-|TRBV18|TRBJ1-3
TGTGCCAGCTCACCCACTTCATCACGCGTAACAAGCTCTGGAAACACCATATATTTT
CASSPTSSRVTSSGNTIYF
>many|TRBD1|TRBV7-2|TRBJ1-4
TGTGCCAGCAGCGGAAGGGGGCAGGGAACTAATGAAAAACTGTTTTTT
CASSGRGQGTNEKLFF
>-|-|TRBV29-1|TRBJ1-4
TGCAGCGTTTGCAACGTCACAACTAATGAAAAACTGTTTTTT
CSVCNVTTNEKLFF
>-|-|TRBV7-3|TRBJ2-7
TGTGCCAGCAGCTTAAGGGCAGGGGTGGGCGAGCAGTACTTC
CASSLRAGVGEQYF
>-|-|TRBV28|TRBJ1-5
TGTGCCAGCAGTTTAGGGGGTGGCAATCAGCCCCAGCATTTT
CASSLGGGNQPQHF
>-|-|TRBV28|TRBJ1-4
TGTGCCAGCAGTTTACGTTTTGAAAAACTGTTTTTT
CASSLRFEKLFF
>-|TRBD2|TRBV6-1|TRBJ2-2
TGTGCCAGCAGTGTGGGACTAGCGGAGCACACCGGGGAGCTGTTTTTT
CASSVGLAEHTGELFF
>once|-|TRBV28|TRBJ1-2
TGTGCCAGCACCACTCGGGGGCCCTATGGCTACACCTTC
CASTTRGPYGYTF
>-|-|TRBV7-2|TRBJ2-1
TGTGCCAGCAGCCTTAATTCCGGCCGCGGCGATGAGCAGTTCTTC
CASSLNSGRGDEQFF